The present T cell receptor (beta chain) was sequenced within a study of T cell responses to AZD1222 COVID-19 vaccine. The length of the CDR3 is 15 residues. Trimming at V came to 5 bases and at J to 5 bases, leaving 11 bases not matched to a gene. In germline, CDR1 is SGHVS, CDR2 FQNEAQ. The assay was immunoSEQ multiplex PCR, and TCRdb's table has in-frame clones only and misses some. The sample has tens of thousands of clones, about nine tenths seen once; the top ten hold roughly 3.9%. Whole-study findings and limits: Clonal diversity was possibly underestimated; the donors were predominantly white British and more often female.

As to this clone: What it binds is not known.

The TCR originated in an adult in good health. The chain has TRBV7-8 and TRBJ1-2, with TRBD1 matching over 7 bases. The sequences come from peripheral blood, collected on day 0 of AZD1222 vaccination. The CDR3 here is CASSPQGGGQYGYTF. The CDR3 bases are TGTGCCAGCAGCCCGCAGGGGGGGGGCCAGTATGGCTACACCTTC.